The sequence of this TCR beta chain was determined in a study of blood T cell repertoires in COVID-19. Across the study: Sources were T cells, B-cell-depleted T cells, or PBMCs; the material itself was cDNA or gDNA.

Per the original data handling: Amplification of reference gene primers provided the estimated nucleated cell counts. TCRdb's table, derived via immunoSEQ multiplex PCR, lists solely in-frame clones and lacks some. From that table come the V and J calls and clone size; the DNA was used to work out D and trimming. The sample includes about 48,000 clones, 65% to 90% of them seen just once. CDR1 and CDR2 (germline): SGHRS, YFSETQ. V shed 3 bases and J shed 0 bases, with 13 bases lying between them. The CDR3 is 15 residues long. The V gene is TRBV5-1, the J gene TRBJ2-7; TRBD2 is a possible D gene (5 bases). The source material was peripheral blood. This TCR was sampled from an elderly woman with COVID-19, enrolled during active disease. The CDR3, as DNA: TGCGCCAGCAGCTCTCGGACGGGGAGCTCCTACGAGCAGTACTTC. Translation: CASSSRTGSSYEQYF.